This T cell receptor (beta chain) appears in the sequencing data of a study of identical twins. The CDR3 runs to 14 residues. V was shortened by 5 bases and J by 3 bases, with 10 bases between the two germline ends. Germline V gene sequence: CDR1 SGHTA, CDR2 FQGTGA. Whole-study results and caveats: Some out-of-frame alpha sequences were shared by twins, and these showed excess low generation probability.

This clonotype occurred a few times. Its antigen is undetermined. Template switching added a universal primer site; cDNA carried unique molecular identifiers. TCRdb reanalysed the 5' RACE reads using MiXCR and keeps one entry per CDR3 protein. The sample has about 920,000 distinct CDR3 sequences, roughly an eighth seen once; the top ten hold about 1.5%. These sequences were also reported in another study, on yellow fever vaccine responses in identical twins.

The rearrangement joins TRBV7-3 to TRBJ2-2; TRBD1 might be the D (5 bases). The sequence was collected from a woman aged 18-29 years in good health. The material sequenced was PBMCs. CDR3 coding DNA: TGTGCCAGCAGCCAGACAGCAGACACCGGGGAGCTGTTTTTT. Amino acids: CASSQTADTGELFF.